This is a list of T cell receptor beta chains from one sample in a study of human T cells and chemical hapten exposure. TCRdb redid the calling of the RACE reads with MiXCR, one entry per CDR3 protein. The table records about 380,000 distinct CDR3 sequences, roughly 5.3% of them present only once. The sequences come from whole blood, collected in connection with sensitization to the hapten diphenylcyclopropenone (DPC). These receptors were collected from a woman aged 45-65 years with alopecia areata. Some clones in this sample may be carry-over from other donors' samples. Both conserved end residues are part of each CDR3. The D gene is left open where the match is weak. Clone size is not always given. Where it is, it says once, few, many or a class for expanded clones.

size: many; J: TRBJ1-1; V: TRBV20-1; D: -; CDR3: CSAMDPPEAFF; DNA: TGCAGTGCTATGGATCCACCTGAAGCTTTCTTT
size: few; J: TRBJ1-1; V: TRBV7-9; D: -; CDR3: CASSPMGQAEAFF; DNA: TGTGCCAGCAGCCCCATGGGCCAGGCGGAAGCTTTCTTT
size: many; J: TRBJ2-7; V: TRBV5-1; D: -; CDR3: CASSSGGVMGQFAVQYF; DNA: TGCGCCAGCAGCTCCGGAGGGGTTATGGGACAATTTGCTGTGCAGTACTTC
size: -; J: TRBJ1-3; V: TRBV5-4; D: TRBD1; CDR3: CASSLGTGTGNTIYF; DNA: TGTGCCAGCAGCTTGGGGACAGGGACTGGAAACACCATATATTTT
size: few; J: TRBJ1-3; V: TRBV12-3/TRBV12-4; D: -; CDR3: CASSLTQQGDGNTIYF; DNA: TGTGCCAGCAGTTTAACACAACAGGGCGATGGAAACACCATATATTTT
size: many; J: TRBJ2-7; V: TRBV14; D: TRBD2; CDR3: CASSQVSGRGGEQYF; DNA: TGTGCCAGCAGCCAAGTTAGCGGGAGAGGCGGCGAGCAGTACTTC
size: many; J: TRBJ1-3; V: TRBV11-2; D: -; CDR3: CASSQGISTGNTIYF; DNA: TGTGCCAGCAGCCAGGGGATCTCGACCGGAAACACCATATATTTT
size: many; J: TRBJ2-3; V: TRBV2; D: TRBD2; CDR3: CASRGTSGRSRTDTQYF; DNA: TGTGCCAGTAGAGGGACTAGCGGGAGGTCCCGCACAGATACGCAGTATTTT
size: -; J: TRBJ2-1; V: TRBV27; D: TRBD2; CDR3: CASSFAGGGQFF; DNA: TGTGCCAGCAGTTTCGCGGGAGGGGGGCAGTTCTTC
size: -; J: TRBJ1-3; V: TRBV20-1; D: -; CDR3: CSARFGSGNTIYF; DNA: TGCAGTGCTAGATTCGGGTCTGGAAACACCATATATTTT
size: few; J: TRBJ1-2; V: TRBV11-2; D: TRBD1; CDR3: CASSSIQRGLNGYTF; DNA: TGTGCCAGCAGCTCGATACAGAGGGGGCTCAATGGCTACACCTTC
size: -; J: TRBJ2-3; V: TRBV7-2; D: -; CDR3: CASSLMDSPDTQYF; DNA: TGTGCCAGCAGCTTAATGGACAGCCCAGATACGCAGTATTTT
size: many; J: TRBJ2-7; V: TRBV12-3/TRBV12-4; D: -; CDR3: CASSLMTAIREQYF; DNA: TGTGCCAGCAGTTTAATGACAGCAATACGCGAGCAGTACTTC
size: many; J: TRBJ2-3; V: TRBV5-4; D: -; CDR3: CASSLSVFSTDTQYF; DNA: TGTGCCAGCAGCTTGTCTGTTTTTAGCACAGATACGCAGTATTTT
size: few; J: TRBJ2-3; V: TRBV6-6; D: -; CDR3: CASTDAGSLQGMGDTQYF; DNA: TGTGCCAGCACCGACGCCGGGTCACTCCAGGGTATGGGGGATACGCAGTATTTT
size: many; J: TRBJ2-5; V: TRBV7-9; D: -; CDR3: CASRHSEETQYF; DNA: TGTGCCAGCAGACACAGCGAAGAGACCCAGTACTTC
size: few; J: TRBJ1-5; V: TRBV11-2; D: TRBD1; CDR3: CASSKTGVGQPQHF; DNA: TGTGCCAGCAGCAAGACAGGGGTTGGTCAGCCCCAGCATTTT
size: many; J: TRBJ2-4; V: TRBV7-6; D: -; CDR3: CASSPGVGAAKNIQYF; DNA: TGTGCCAGCAGCCCCGGCGTAGGGGCGGCCAAAAACATTCAGTACTTC
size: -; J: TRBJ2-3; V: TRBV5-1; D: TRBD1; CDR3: CASSLGQGTTPSTDTQYF; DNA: TGCGCCAGCAGCTTAGGACAGGGGACAACCCCGAGCACAGATACGCAGTATTTT
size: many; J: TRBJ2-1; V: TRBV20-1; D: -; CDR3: CSARGTLNEQFF; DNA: TGCAGTGCTAGGGGGACACTCAATGAGCAGTTCTTC
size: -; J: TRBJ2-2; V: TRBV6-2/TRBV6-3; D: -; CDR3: CASRPHRGGGAGELFF; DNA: TGTGCCAGCAGGCCGCACAGGGGAGGGGGCGCCGGGGAGCTGTTTTTT
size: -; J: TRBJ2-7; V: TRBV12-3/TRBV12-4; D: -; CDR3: CASSPGAWDSYEQYF; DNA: TGTGCCAGCAGTCCCGGGGCCTGGGACTCCTACGAGCAGTACTTC
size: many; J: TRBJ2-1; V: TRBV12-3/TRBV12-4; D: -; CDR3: CASSLGVEQFF; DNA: TGTGCCAGCAGTTTGGGGGTTGAGCAGTTCTTC
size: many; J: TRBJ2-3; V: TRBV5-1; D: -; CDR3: CASSLNQGPTDTQYF; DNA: TGCGCCAGCAGCTTAAATCAGGGGCCCACAGATACGCAGTATTTT
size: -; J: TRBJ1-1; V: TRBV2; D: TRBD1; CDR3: CASRAGTGETEAFF; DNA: TGTGCCAGCAGGGCCGGGACAGGGGAGACTGAAGCTTTCTTT
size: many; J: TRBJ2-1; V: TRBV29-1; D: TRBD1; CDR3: CSVGGTGIDEQFF; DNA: TGCAGCGTTGGGGGGACAGGGATCGATGAGCAGTTCTTC
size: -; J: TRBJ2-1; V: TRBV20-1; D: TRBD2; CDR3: CSAKLAGGYNEQFF; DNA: TGCAGTGCTAAACTAGCGGGAGGGTACAATGAGCAGTTCTTC
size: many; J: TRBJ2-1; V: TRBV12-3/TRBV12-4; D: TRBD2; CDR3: CASRRDSGRAEQFF; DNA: TGTGCCAGCAGACGGGATAGCGGGCGGGCTGAGCAGTTCTTC